This record covers a single T cell receptor (beta chain). Its antigen is as yet unknown. This sample was taken from a study of shared clonotypes between healthy human individuals. Study in general: CD8 memory received one plate per donor, CD8 naive two, CD4 memory three and CD4 naive three.

Profiling relied on immunoSEQ multiplex PCR, and the TCRdb table lists in-frame clones only, not all of them. The table has about 600,000 clones, 95% seen once. Naivety among CD8 cells was defined by CD45RO negativity and positive CCR7 selection, thereby excluding terminally differentiated effector memory CD45RA+ cells. Germline V gives CDR1 SNHLY, CDR2 FYNNEI. V shed 5 bases and J shed 7 bases, with 8 bases lying between them. The CDR3 is 11 residues long. General study results and limits: Read depth was anticipated to influence clonotype sharing among donors.

The chain uses TRBV2 and TRBJ2-5; D is unclear. The TCR comes from a woman aged 25 to 39 in good health. Sequenced input: naive CD8+ T cells sorted from blood. DNA for the CDR3: TGTGCCAGCAGTTACCCAGGGACCCAGTACTTC. Protein product: CASSYPGTQYF.